The clone carrying this TCR beta chain was detected a few times. As yet, its antigen is unknown. Gene names and germline refer to mouse. The read is 4 residues too short to cover the CDR3 end, so that end is filled in from the germline J gene. Germline CDR1 is FNHDT and CDR2 is SITEND (reference sequence). The CDR3 covers 15 residues. These data belong to a study of CD8+ T cells in alopecia areata. In the study overall: Grafted skin came from C3H/HeJ donors with spontaneous alopecia (about 6-13 months old) and was placed on approximately 7-11-week-old female C3H/HeJ mice. Notes on the study in general: Scalp sample sequencing also detects resident alphabeta T cells of normal skin. In lesional scalp, particularly from alopecia totalis/universalis, clonality was higher than in normal scalp. Sharing of TCR sequences between patients (possibly for HLA-related reasons) was less clear than in mice.

Following RNA extraction, reverse transcription yielded cDNA that acted as the sequencing template. Profiled with immunoSEQ multiplex PCR; TCRdb holds only in-frame clones, not every one. The record shows about 270,000 clones for this sample, with no singletons present. Using CD4, CD8alpha, NKG2D, NKG2ACE and other markers, pooled cutaneous lymph node cells were sorted. This receptor was identified in a C3H/HeJ mouse with alopecia areata. The strain's MHC type: H2-k. This chain joins TRBV19 and TRBJ2-1, with TRBD1 matching over 8 bases. Material for sequencing was CD4+ T cells sorted from a lymph node. CDR3 bases read: TGTGCCAGCAGTCCCCCGGACAGGGATGCGGCT. Translating gives CASSPPDRDAA. The whole CDR3 protein is CASSPPDRDAAEQFF.